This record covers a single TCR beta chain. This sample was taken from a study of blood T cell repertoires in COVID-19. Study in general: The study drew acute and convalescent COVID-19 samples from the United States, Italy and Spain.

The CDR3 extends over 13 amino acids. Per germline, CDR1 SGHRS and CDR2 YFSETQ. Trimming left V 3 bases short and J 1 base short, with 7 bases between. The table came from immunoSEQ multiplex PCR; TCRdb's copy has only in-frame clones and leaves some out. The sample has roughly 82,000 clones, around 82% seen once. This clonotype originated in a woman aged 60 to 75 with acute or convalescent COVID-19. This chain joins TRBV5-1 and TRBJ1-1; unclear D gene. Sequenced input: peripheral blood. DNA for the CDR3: TGCGCCAGCAGCTACACAGAGAACACTGAAGCTTTCTTT. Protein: CASSYTENTEAFF.